The present T cell receptor beta chain was sequenced within a study of shared clonotypes between healthy human individuals (dated by TCRdb to 2020 to 2022). For context, the study as a whole: The cohort comprised a couple of women and a few men aged 18 to 49 years. Leukapheresis yielded between about 0.8 and 9.5 billion PBMCs per donor. Blood TCR repertoires of five healthy adults were deeply sequenced to estimate repertoire size and the extent of clonotype sharing between individuals. For each donor, three plates each were used for CD4 naive and CD4 memory, two plates were used for CD8 naive, and one plate was used for CD8 memory. To increase sequencing depth and limit assay-specific biases, TCR repertoire library preparation and sequencing were carried out by different laboratories using diverse techniques. Results the study describes overall, beyond this receptor: Based on pairwise subsampling, the degree of clonotype sharing among donors was expected to be affected by sequencing depth. Across a few donors, approximately 4.9% of naive CD4, roughly 3.4% of naive CD8, about 2% of memory CD4, and roughly 0.41% of memory CD8 clonotypes were shared. Naive subsets generally had larger estimated clonotype richness than memory subsets did. Sampling was limited to blood, and TCR repertoires in tissue likely differ from TCR repertoires in blood. Because the study included a small number of donors, the genetic and exposure-history diversity represented was limited. Higher generation probabilities were observed for clonotypes shared by all four sorted-subset donors than for non-shared clonotypes. Even with the large sequencing depth, rarefaction of the sorted-subset datasets indicated that sequencing was incomplete.

Worth noting for this clone: The antigen this receptor binds is unknown. Per-nucleotide qualities are absent, and no much larger clonotype sits a single base away.

Donors were healthy HIV-negative adults with no recently reported acute infections or vaccinations. Every donor was a Caucasian adult living in Nashville, Tennessee, USA. CD4+ T cells were enriched through magnetic negative selection, after which naive cells were positively selected on CD45RA and the remaining negative fraction served as the memory subset. Blood was obtained by leukapheresis, after which PBMCs were separated by Ficoll-Histopaque density gradient centrifugation and cryopreserved in liquid nitrogen vapor phase. Purity and quantity of every magnetically sorted T cell population were checked by analytical flow cytometry. From each sorted fraction, genomic DNA was isolated and quantified by UV absorbance on a Nanodrop 2000c. Using the deep immunoSEQ assay, multiplex PCR amplified TCR CDR3 regions from genomic DNA. For each cell subset, the extracted genomic DNA was distributed evenly across all wells of several immunoSEQ 96-well plates, and each plate served as one replicate. For sorted subsets, around 200 ng genomic DNA, equal to about 30,000 T cell genomes, was loaded into each replicate PCR. Purified libraries were quantified with a Qubit 3.0 fluorometer, sized on a Bioanalyzer 2100, and re-quantified with the KAPA Library Quantification kit. Each immunoSEQ 96-well plate was sequenced on its own single-read 150-cycle Illumina NextSeq 550 flow cell. The authors processed their data as follows. Because the immunoSEQ output included only junctional sequences and no quality scores, the filtering could not be the same as the filtering used for full-length reads. To assign V/J genes and CDR3, sequences were annotated using PyIR, a Python wrapper for IgBLAST v1.9, with IMGT germline references. Reads with weak V/J assignments (E-value above 1e-6), missing CDR3, stop codons, out-of-frame junctions, or ambiguous translated residues were removed. V3J clonotypes were defined as sequences sharing the same inferred V gene, J gene, and CDR3 amino acid sequence. Percentage overlap between repertoires was computed as shared unique clonotypes divided by the size of the smaller repertoire. Richness of each repertoire was evaluated using RTK rarefaction, the Chao1 estimator, and Recon v2.1 estimates of unobserved clonotypes. Generation probabilities were computed with OLGA for all TCRbeta clonotypes obtained by the gDNA method from a few donors. TCRdb took over this immuneACCESS table, retaining in-frame rearrangements with V and J assigned. Such tables are incomplete; in checked studies, under half of the missing clones stem from an unresolved V gene, and the remainder is unexplained. V and J calls plus clone size are reproduced from that table; the DNA served to infer D and trimming. The sample table lists hundreds of thousands of clones, approximately 74% of them with a count of one. The top ten clones comprise approximately 1.7% of the sample.

Measured from the cysteine to the phenylalanine, the CDR3 is 17 residues long. The sequence is cut down to CDR3 DNA, 51 bases in frame from base 1. The TCR sequence derives from a woman younger than 45 in good health. The rearrangement joined TRBV7-5 to TRBJ2-7; TRBD1, the table's D call, was not compared with the DNA. TRBV7-5 is designated a pseudogene. Sequencing was done on a sample of memory CD4+ T cells sorted from blood. The sample's cell subset or site label is to be understood as: CD45RA-negative fraction. The CDR3 reads CVRSLRRSGRGTHEQYF. The DNA sequence follows: TGTGTCAGAAGCTTACGCAGAAGTGGTAGGGGTACCCACGAGCAGTACTTC.